Each of the 25 T cell receptor beta chains below was sequenced from the same sample in a study of cytomegalovirus exposure and HLA in healthy donors. This PCR relied on a set of 60 Vbeta primers and 13 Jbeta primers. Data came from immunoSEQ multiplex PCR; TCRdb stores just in-frame clones and leaves some out. The sample includes fewer than 120,000 clones, roughly 86% of them seen just once. The source material was PBMCs. These receptors all stem from a man aged 40-49 years in good health and CMV-seronegative.

V usage is TRBV7-6 and J usage is TRBJ2-3; 11 bases match TRBD2. Germline V gene data show CDR1 as SGHVS and CDR2 as FNYEAQ. J was trimmed by 4 bases and V by 5 bases; bases with no gene match: 2. This CDR3 region has 14 residues. CDR3 in amino acids: CASSVSGGADTQYF. The CDR3 nucleotides read TGTGCCAGCAGCGTTAGCGGGGGGGCAGATACGCAGTATTTT.

The V and J genes are TRBV10-3 and TRBJ1-1; a weak D match, TRBD1 (6 bases). CDR3 length equals 12 residues. Trimming took off 6 bases at V and 10 bases at J, with 15 bases between the two ends. CDR1 and CDR2 (germline): ENHRY, SYGVKD. The CDR3 DNA reads TGTGCCATCAGCGACACAGGGTGGGGAGCTTTCTTT. This gives the protein CAISDTGWGAFF.

The chain links TRBV4-1 to TRBJ2-1; D is possibly TRBD1 (6 bases). The CDR3 sequence is 12 residues long. Germline CDR1 and CDR2: MGHRA and YSYEKL. Trimming took 4 bases from V and 8 from J, leaving 9 bases between them. The CDR3 nucleotides are TGCGCCAGCAGCCGAGGGGGAGATGAGCAGTTCTTC. Its protein is CASSRGGDEQFF.

This chain links TRBV6-5 with TRBJ2-3; weak D call: TRBD2 (6 bases). This CDR3 has 13 residues. Germline lookup yields CDR1 MNHEY and CDR2 SVGAGI. Trimming left V 6 bases short and J 5 bases short, with 12 bases between. In DNA form, the CDR3 reads TGTGCCAGCAGGGCAGGGAGGCGAGATACGCAGTATTTT. It specifies CASRAGRRDTQYF.

This CDR3 reads CASSLVGTGYGYTF. CDR3 in DNA: TGTGCCAGCAGCTTAGTTGGGACAGGGTATGGCTACACCTTC. The V and J genes are TRBV7-9 and TRBJ1-2; the match to TRBD1 covers 9 bases. Per germline, CDR1 SEHNR and CDR2 FQNEAQ (reference sequence). Unmatched junction bases numbered 2, after V lost 1 base and J lost 5 bases. This CDR3 contains 14 residues.

This clone appeared once. V gene TRBV29-1 combines with J gene TRBJ2-3; D possibly corresponds to TRBD2 (7 bases). This CDR3 spans 12 amino acids. Per germline, CDR1 SQVTM and CDR2 ANQGSEA. The V and J ends lost 7 bases and 6 bases respectively, with 14 bases between them. CDR3 DNA: TGCAGCGGCGGGGGCGGGTACGATACGCAGTATTTT. It encodes CSGGGGYDTQYF.

The V call is TRBV5-1, the J call TRBJ1-1, with 10 bases lining up with TRBD1. Germline CDR1 reads SGHRS; CDR2 reads YFSETQ. The CDR3 is 16 residues long. V dropped 3 bases and J dropped 3; count of bases not matched to a gene: 8. Written as DNA, the CDR3 is TGCGCCAGCAGCTCCGGGACAGGGGTTAGGGACACTGAAGCTTTCTTT. Amino acids: CASSSGTGVRDTEAFF.

The rearrangement joins TRBV7-9 to TRBJ1-4; tentatively, D is TRBD1 (5 bases). Between the trimmed V and J ends, which lost 5 bases and 3 bases, there was a span of 13 bases. The CDR3 spans 15 residues. Germline-derived CDR1 and CDR2 are SEHNR and FQNEAQ (reference sequence). The DNA of the CDR3 is TGTGCCAGCAGCATAAGGGGACTCCCTAATGAAAAACTGTTTTTT. Translating it yields CASSIRGLPNEKLFF.

CDR3 amino acids: CAIPQGAYEQYF. In DNA, the CDR3 is TGTGCCATCCCGCAGGGGGCGTACGAGCAGTACTTC. The chain uses TRBV7-7 and TRBJ2-7; 8 bases line up with TRBD1. Germline CDR1 and CDR2: SSHAT and FNYEAQ (reference sequence). V gave up 10 bases and J gave up 4 bases; unmatched junction bases: 6. There are 12 residues in the CDR3. Variable domain in full (rest from reference TRBV7-7 and TRBJ2-7): GAGVSQSPRYKVTKRGQDVTLRCDPISSHATLYWYQQALGQGPEFLTYFNYEAQPDKSGLPSDRFSAERPEGSISTLTIQRTEQRDSAMYRCAIPQGAYEQYFGPGTRLTVT.

CDR3 sequence: CASSAYSSDSPLHF. The DNA of the CDR3 is TGTGCCAGCAGTGCTTACAGTTCAGATTCACCCCTCCACTTT. The rearrangement uses TRBV2 and TRBJ1-6, with D hard to call. This CDR3 has 14 residues. CDR1 SNHLY and CDR2 FYNNEI come from the germline V gene. Deletions cut 4 bases from V and 8 bases from J, with 12 bases between.

The J gene is TRBJ1-1, the V gene TRBV6-5; D is uncertain. V was shortened by 5 bases and J by 0 bases, with 7 bases between the two germline ends. CDR3 length equals 13 residues. Per the germline V gene, CDR1 is MNHEY and CDR2 is SVGAGI. Written as DNA, the CDR3 is TGTGCCAGCAGTCGTCGTATGAACACTGAAGCTTTCTTT. It specifies CASSRRMNTEAFF.

The chain carries TRBV6-5 and TRBJ1-2, with D tentatively TRBD1 (6 bases). This CDR3 comprises 12 residues. Trimming stripped 5 bases from V and 8 bases from J, with 12 bases between. CDR1 and CDR2 from the germline V gene are MNHEY and SVGAGI. The CDR3: CASSRRTEGYTF. CDR3 bases: TGTGCCAGCAGTCGGAGGACAGAGGGCTACACCTTC.

The rearrangement links TRBV6-1 to TRBJ1-2; D might be TRBD1 (6 bases). Germline V gives CDR1 MNHNS, CDR2 SASEGT. V gave up 0 bases and J gave up 4 bases, with 12 bases separating them. The CDR3 contains 15 residues. The CDR3 DNA reads TGTGCCAGCAGTGAAGCGCTTGGGGGGGCCTATGGCTACACCTTC. Amino acids: CASSEALGGAYGYTF.

V and J are TRBV7-9 and TRBJ1-5; D is perhaps TRBD1 (5 bases). This CDR3 contains 16 residues. V lost 2 bases and J 5 bases, leaving 16 bases between the germline ends. The germline V gene encodes CDR1 SEHNR and CDR2 FQNEAQ (reference sequence). The DNA of the CDR3 is TGTGCCAGCAGCTTAAGGGGTGCAGGGAGGGATCAGCCCCAGCATTTT. It encodes CASSLRGAGRDQPQHF.

CDR3 residues: CASSLDRRTGELFF. CDR3 sequence (DNA): TGTGCCAGCAGCTTAGATAGGAGGACCGGGGAGCTGTTTTTT. The chain joins TRBV11-2 to TRBJ2-2, with a possible D match to TRBD2 (5 bases). The CDR3 is made up of 14 amino acids. Trimming pared 0 bases from V and 5 bases from J, leaving 7 bases between. Germline V gives CDR1 SGHAT, CDR2 FQNNGV.

The chain couples TRBV28 to TRBJ1-2; no firm D call. Germline CDR1 is MDHEN and CDR2 is SYDVKM. Trimming left V 5 bases short and J 6 bases short, with 13 bases between. This CDR3 spans 13 amino acids. The CDR3 loop reads CASSVYSLDGYTF. The CDR3 DNA reads TGTGCCAGCAGTGTTTACTCCTTAGATGGCTACACCTTC.

The CDR3 region has the DNA TGTGCCAGCTCACCACGGGGACAGGGAGGGGGCAATCAGCCCCAGCATTTT. Translated, it gives CASSPRGQGGGNQPQHF. The chain uses TRBV18 and TRBJ1-5, with 9 bases lining up with TRBD1. V was pared by 1 base and J by 2 bases, with 6 bases of the junction left unmatched. CDR1 and CDR2 from the germline V gene are KGHSH and LQKENI. The CDR3 is 17 amino acids.

The CDR3, as DNA: TGTGCCAGCAGTTACTCGCCAGGGGGGAGCAATCAGCCCCAGCATTTT. Translating it yields CASSYSPGGSNQPQHF. This chain uses TRBV6-6 with TRBJ1-5, with TRBD1 matching 7 bases. The V gene end was trimmed by 0 bases and the J gene end by 1 base; junction bases not matched to a gene: 3. The CDR3 length is 16 residues. The germline V gene encodes CDR1 MNHNY and CDR2 SVGAGI (reference sequence).

The chain uses TRBV5-1 and TRBJ2-1, with unresolved D. Per the germline V gene, CDR1 is SGHRS and CDR2 is YFSETQ. The CDR3 consists of 13 residues. V was pared by 0 bases and J by 6 bases, with 7 bases between. CDR3 residues: CASSLGLSNEQFF. Here the CDR3 DNA reads TGCGCCAGCAGCTTGGGCCTATCCAATGAGCAGTTCTTC.

The V call is TRBV29-1, the J call TRBJ1-2; 9 bases align to TRBD1. The CDR3 loop spans 14 amino acids. Per germline, CDR1 SQVTM and CDR2 ANQGSEA. The ends lost 4 bases at V and 8 bases at J; junction bases unmatched: 11. The CDR3 bases are TGCAGCGTTGGTGGACAGGGGAGTTCAGGAGGCTACACCTTC. It specifies CSVGGQGSSGGYTF.

V usage is TRBV19 and J usage is TRBJ2-5; D is possibly TRBD2 (6 bases). V was trimmed by 7 bases and J by 2 bases, leaving 17 bases between them. The CDR3 sequence is 15 residues long. Per the germline V gene, CDR1 is LNHDA and CDR2 is SQIVND (reference sequence). The CDR3 reads CASTPRGRTQETQYF. The CDR3 nucleotides read TGTGCCAGTACCCCGCGGGGACGGACGCAAGAGACCCAGTACTTC.

The chain links TRBV5-5 to TRBJ1-5; no clear D. The CDR3 runs to 15 residues. Germline assignment: CDR1 SGHKS and CDR2 YYEKEE (reference sequence). V lost 2 bases, J lost 2 bases, and 11 bases lay in between. In DNA, the CDR3 is TGTGCCAGCAGCTTACTTCCAGGTGGCAATCAGCCCCAGCATTTT. Encoded protein: CASSLLPGGNQPQHF. Full variable domain (outside the CDR3, taken from reference TRBV5-5 and TRBJ1-5): DAGVTQSPTHLIKTRGQQVTLRCSPISGHKSVSWYQQVLGQGPQFIFQYYEKEERGRGNFPDRFSARQFPNYSSELNVNALLLGDSALYLCASSLLPGGNQPQHFGDGTRLSIL.

The rearrangement uses TRBV5-6 and TRBJ1-5, with D possibly matching TRBD1 (5 bases). Germline CDR1 reads SGHDT; CDR2 reads YYEEEE. CDR3 size: 12 residues. Deletions cut 0 bases from V and 9 bases from J, with 7 bases between. Written as DNA, the CDR3 is TGTGCCAGCAGCTTGGGGGGCGGGCCCCAGCATTTT. It specifies CASSLGGGPQHF.

The J gene is TRBJ1-2, the V gene TRBV19; 9 bases align to TRBD1. Per germline, CDR1 LNHDA and CDR2 SQIVND (reference sequence). The J segment lost 0 bases and the V segment lost 4 bases, leaving 6 bases of the junction unmatched. The CDR3 is 16 amino acids. The CDR3 region is CASSKQGASSNYGYTF. In DNA, the CDR3 is TGTGCCAGTAGTAAACAGGGGGCCTCATCTAACTATGGCTACACCTTC.

The rearrangement joins TRBV5-1 to TRBJ2-5; TRBD2 matches 15 bases. Germline lookup yields CDR1 SGHRS and CDR2 YFSETQ. The CDR3 has 14 residues. Trimming at V came to 7 bases and at J to 3 bases, leaving 1 base not matched to a gene. In nucleotides, the CDR3 is TGCGCCAGCGGACTAGCGGGGGGGGAAGAGACCCAGTACTTC. Its protein is CASGLAGGEETQYF.